This T cell receptor beta chain stems from a study of CD8 T cells in ankylosing spondylitis (dated by TCRdb to the late 2010s). As for the study more broadly: The study set out to find disease-linked TCR variants by profiling T cell receptor beta repertoires in ankylosing spondylitis patients and healthy donors. The full study cohort was made up of 25 ankylosing spondylitis patients and 108 healthy donors. Peripheral blood was sampled, and synovial fluid was additionally collected from ankylosing spondylitis patients. The study at large found these results: Blood from ankylosing spondylitis patients appeared to be characterized by a TCR beta motif made up of several highly homologous amino acid variants. In peripheral blood, the disease-linked clones were found at relatively low frequencies and had a CD8+ phenotype. Some of the motif variants had been reported before in the synovial fluid and blood of reactive arthritis patients, a finding that suggests common disease-initiation mechanisms. The disease-linked clones were reported to be significantly enriched in matched synovial fluid samples from ankylosing spondylitis patients.

As regards this clonotype: This clone's antigen is unknown. Base qualities were left out, and no much larger clone turns up one base away.

For sequencing, an Illumina HiSeq 2500 was employed. Quantitative 5'-RACE with molecular barcodes was used to prepare TCR beta libraries. Processing in the source paper ran as follows. A new computational method based on a probabilistic model of VDJ rearrangement was used to identify disease-linked TCR variants. TCRdb's own reprocessing of the public reads used fastp at Q25 and MiXCR and kept productive beta chains. Under each unique CDR3 protein, matching rows form one entry showing the most common genes and DNA. V and J calls and clone size were set by TCRdb, not the authors. Within this sample are some 180,000 distinct CDR3 sequences, with 15% to 20% of them counted one time only. Clones ranked in the top ten supply 4.3% of the sample. Sample: blood, either unsorted or a sorted T cell fraction (not recorded which). This TCR came from a male donor aged 5-29 years with ankylosing spondylitis or in good health (not recorded which). Donor details come from another sample of the same person, matched by shared clones.

In nucleotide form, the sequence is TGTGCCAGCAGTCTCGACCGCGCTGGCGAGCAGTACGTC. This yields the protein CASSLDRAGEQYV. Here the chain combines TRBV27 and TRBJ2-7, with an unclear D gene assignment. Deletion took 5 bases off V and 6 bases off J, with a span of 14 bases between the germline ends. The germline V gene (reference sequence) supplies CDR1 MNHEY and CDR2 SMNVEV. The CDR3 sequence holds 13 residues, the cysteine and valine included. Solely the CDR3 DNA is kept, with 39 bases framed from the first base.